The present TCR beta chain was sequenced within a study of shared clonotypes between healthy human individuals. Study-level points and caveats: Rarefaction curves obtained for sorted subsets showed sequencing incomplete despite large depth.

Concerning this clone itself: The antigen remains undetermined.

The assay was immunoSEQ multiplex PCR, and TCRdb's table has in-frame clones only and misses some. This sample has roughly 2.2 million clones, with about 92% found just once. Sequenced input: naive CD4+ T cells from PBMCs. Described subset: CD45RA+ positively selected. This clonotype was obtained from a man aged 18 to 35 in good health. Some clones in this sample may be carry-over from other donors' samples.

The CDR3 protein is CASYDRYNEQFF. The CDR3 nucleotides read TGTGCCAGCTATGACAGATACAATGAGCAGTTCTTC. J is TRBJ2-1 and V is TRBV28; D possibly corresponds to TRBD1 (5 bases). This CDR3 contains 12 residues. The germline V gene has CDR1 MDHEN and CDR2 SYDVKM. V was clipped by 8 bases and J by 4 bases, with 9 bases between them.